This TCR beta chain emerged from a study of blood T cells in healthy people across ages. Regarding the study as a whole: Observed TCR beta diversity per million T cells went down as age went up. This fall followed a roughly linear course with age.

This clonotype was seen only a few times. Its antigen is as yet unknown. J lost 2 bases, V lost 4 bases, and 7 bases had no gene match. The CDR3 consists of 17 residues. The authors ran a second PCR of about 6 to 11 cycles using a sample-barcoded 5' primer and a J-beta primer mix. TCRdb re-called the 5' RACE reads through MiXCR, storing one row per CDR3 protein. The sample yields 800,000 to 1,300,000 distinct CDR3 sequences, 25% seen once. The same sample was also used in a study of T cells of mothers and their children.

This chain links TRBV12-3 or TRBV12-4 with TRBJ2-2, with 10 bases fitting TRBD2. Sequencing was performed on blood. The receptor comes from a girl aged 2 to 10 in good health. The CDR3 here is CASSWPSGRTNTGELFF. In nucleotides, the CDR3 is TGTGCCAGCAGTTGGCCTAGCGGGAGAACCAACACCGGGGAGCTGTTTTTT.